A single sample gave rise to the 23 T cell receptor beta chains below, sequenced in a study of cytomegalovirus exposure and HLA in healthy donors. Use of 60 Vbeta and 13 Jbeta primers characterized the PCR. Sequenced by immunoSEQ multiplex PCR; TCRdb stores in-frame clones only, minus some. The sample carries about 130,000 clones, 77% recorded once. The sequencing input was PBMCs. Receptors were obtained from a woman between 40 and 50 years old in good health and CMV-seronegative.

The chain uses TRBV4-2 and TRBJ1-5; TRBD1 is a possible D gene (5 bases). Trimming cost V 0 bases and J 0 bases, with 12 bases left between them. Germline lookup yields CDR1 LGHNA and CDR2 YNFKEQ. The CDR3 runs 17 residues. This CDR3 is CASSQERGLYSNQPQHF. CDR3 nucleotides: TGTGCCAGCAGCCAAGAAAGGGGACTATATAGCAATCAGCCCCAGCATTTT.

V and J are TRBV6-1 and TRBJ1-2; 8 bases are shared with TRBD1. Per the germline V gene, CDR1 is MNHNS and CDR2 is SASEGT. V trimming: 6 bases; J trimming: 4 bases; junction bases outside the gene matches: 7. This CDR3 is 14 amino acids long. CDR3 amino acids: CASRDDRGSYGYTF. The DNA for the CDR3 is TGTGCCAGCAGAGACGACAGGGGAAGCTATGGCTACACCTTC.

The CDR3 DNA reads TGCGCCAGCAGCCTCGGGAGTAATGAAAAACTGTTTTTT. Residues: CASSLGSNEKLFF. The rearrangement joins TRBV5-1 to TRBJ1-4; the D is unclear. CDR1 is SGHRS and CDR2 is YFSETQ in the germline V gene. Between the trimmed V and J ends, which lost 4 bases and 4 bases, there was a span of 8 bases. The CDR3 is made up of 13 amino acids.

The chain combines TRBV5-1 with TRBJ2-7; 8 bases align to TRBD1. CDR1 SGHRS and CDR2 YFSETQ come from the germline V gene. This CDR3 has 15 residues. Losses at the gene ends were 4 bases for V and 4 bases for J; bases not matched to a gene: 10. The CDR3 spells CASSALPGQEYEQYF. The DNA for the CDR3 is TGCGCCAGCAGCGCACTACCGGGACAGGAATACGAGCAGTACTTC.

The CDR3 nucleotides read TGTGCCAGCAGCTGGGGGGGCGACAATCAGCCCCAGCATTTT. Amino acid sequence: CASSWGGDNQPQHF. V usage is TRBV7-9 and J usage is TRBJ1-5; the D gene is possibly TRBD1 (6 bases). The CDR3 consists of 14 residues. The V gene's germline CDR1 is SEHNR and CDR2 FQNEAQ (reference sequence). V shed 4 bases and J shed 3 bases, with 10 bases lying between them.

The V gene is TRBV4-2, the J gene TRBJ1-2; D gene ambiguous. Germline CDR1 reads LGHNA; CDR2 reads YNFKEQ. The CDR3 sequence is 15 residues long. Between the trimmed V and J ends, which lost 1 base and 8 bases, there was a span of 17 bases. As DNA, the CDR3 is TGTGCCAGCAGCCAAGTAACTAAGGTTCCTAGAGGCTACACCTTC. It codes for CASSQVTKVPRGYTF.

In this sample, this clone turned up a few times. The chain recombines TRBV29-1 with TRBJ1-1, with D maybe TRBD1 (6 bases). Trimming stripped 4 bases from V and 1 base from J, with 10 bases between. Per the germline V gene, CDR1 is SQVTM and CDR2 is ANQGSEA. The CDR3 spans 13 residues. CDR3 protein: CSVVGARNTEAFF. The CDR3 nucleotides read TGCAGCGTTGTGGGGGCGAGGAACACTGAAGCTTTCTTT.

V and J are TRBV28 and TRBJ1-5; 10 bases fit TRBD1. This CDR3 has 14 residues. V lost 6 bases and J lost 4; bases outside the gene matches: 3. The germline V gene encodes CDR1 MDHEN and CDR2 SYDVKM. CDR3 sequence reads: CASRGQGMNQPQHF. The CDR3 DNA follows: TGTGCCAGCAGGGGACAGGGGATGAATCAGCCCCAGCATTTT.

This clone came up a few times. This chain links TRBV29-1 with TRBJ1-2, with D unclear. The CDR3 spans 11 residues. Trimming shortened V by 1 base and J by 6 bases, and 6 bases separated the two germline ends. Germline V gene sequence: CDR1 SQVTM, CDR2 ANQGSEA. The chain's CDR3 is CSVEVEDGYTF. Here the CDR3 DNA reads TGCAGCGTTGAAGTTGAGGATGGCTACACCTTC.

V is TRBV5-1 and J is TRBJ2-1; tentative D call: TRBD1 (6 bases). V lost 4 bases and J lost 7, with 21 bases in between. This CDR3 is 16 amino acids long. Germline CDR1 is SGHRS and CDR2 is YFSETQ. In nucleotides, the CDR3 is TGCGCCAGCAGCCAATCAATACCAATAGACAGGAATGAGCAGTTCTTC. It encodes CASSQSIPIDRNEQFF.

The V call is TRBV28, the J call TRBJ2-7; D might be TRBD1 (6 bases). Germline V CDR1 and CDR2: MDHEN, SYDVKM. V was clipped by 5 bases and J by 3 bases, with 14 bases between them. This CDR3 comprises 14 residues. CDR3 loop: CASSPTGLLYEQYF. The DNA for the CDR3 is TGTGCCAGCAGTCCTACAGGGCTACTCTACGAGCAGTACTTC.

The chain recombines TRBV5-4 with TRBJ2-3, with 11 bases identical to TRBD2. The V segment lost 3 bases and the J segment 1 base; nucleotides outside the gene matches: 7. The CDR3 sequence is 17 residues long. Germline values: CDR1 SGHNT, CDR2 YYREEE (reference sequence). The DNA for the CDR3 is TGTGCCAGCAGCTCCCAGACTAGCGGGGCTGGCACAGATACGCAGTATTTT. This translates into CASSSQTSGAGTDTQYF.

This chain uses TRBV28 with TRBJ1-2, with D unresolved. Germline CDR1 MDHEN, CDR2 SYDVKM. V gave up 6 bases and J gave up 3 bases, with 8 bases separating them. The CDR3 length is 12 residues. CDR3 amino acids: CASSITDYGYTF. The DNA for the CDR3 is TGTGCCAGCAGCATCACAGACTATGGCTACACCTTC.

The rearrangement links TRBV5-1 to TRBJ1-1; D gene unclear. Germline V gives CDR1 SGHRS, CDR2 YFSETQ. Trimming left V 4 bases short and J 7 bases short, with 17 bases between. The CDR3 has 14 amino acids. In DNA form, the CDR3 reads TGCGCCAGCAGCCCGAAAGGCTCAGCGGTTGAAGCTTTCTTT. This encodes CASSPKGSAVEAFF.

This chain joins TRBV5-1 and TRBJ1-6, with D possibly matching TRBD1 (5 bases). Per the germline V gene, CDR1 is SGHRS and CDR2 is YFSETQ. The CDR3 is made up of 16 amino acids. The germline V and J ends were trimmed by 3 bases and 3 bases, with 13 bases remaining between them. In DNA, the CDR3 is TGCGCCAGCAGCTCCACCCAGGGAAGCTATAATTCACCCCTCCACTTT. It encodes CASSSTQGSYNSPLHF.

A few counts support this clone. The chain joins TRBV2 to TRBJ1-6; the D gene is possibly TRBD1 (5 bases). In germline, CDR1 is SNHLY, CDR2 FYNNEI. Trimming left V 9 bases short and J 5 bases short, with 14 bases between. The CDR3 runs to 14 residues. The CDR3 here is CASGIGADNSPLHF. Written as DNA, the CDR3 is TGTGCCAGTGGGATAGGGGCGGATAATTCACCCCTCCACTTT.

The chain employs TRBV27 and TRBJ1-6, with D maybe TRBD1 (5 bases). This CDR3 comprises 14 residues. Germline V lookup: CDR1 MNHEY, CDR2 SMNVEV (reference sequence). V was shortened by 6 bases and J by 7 bases, with 13 bases between the two germline ends. The CDR3, as DNA: TGTGCCAGCAGGGGTGGCAGGGAAAATTCACCCCTCCACTTT. This codes for CASRGGRENSPLHF.

This chain links TRBV4-2 with TRBJ2-2, with TRBD2 identical over 8 bases. CDR1 LGHNA and CDR2 YNFKEQ come from the germline V gene. This CDR3 spans 17 amino acids. V lost 0 bases and J lost 5; bases outside the gene matches: 8. The CDR3 nucleotides read TGTGCCAGCAGCCAAGAGGGCCCCGGGGGGGTGACCGGGGAGCTGTTTTTT. Its protein product is CASSQEGPGGVTGELFF.

The rearrangement links TRBV4-1 to TRBJ1-1, with TRBD1 identical over 7 bases. This CDR3 is built from 14 residues. Germline assignment: CDR1 MGHRA and CDR2 YSYEKL. V was clipped by 0 bases and J by 3 bases; unmatched bases: 1. Written as DNA, the CDR3 is TGCGCCAGCAGCCAAGATCAGGGGGACACTGAAGCTTTCTTT. Translation: CASSQDQGDTEAFF.

The chain couples TRBV5-1 to TRBJ2-1; the match to TRBD2 covers 9 bases. The V and J ends lost 4 bases and 5 bases, in that order; junction bases with no gene match: 7. Looked up from germline, CDR1 is SGHRS and CDR2 is YFSETQ. CDR3 length: 15 residues. CDR3: CASSLGGGGDNEQFF. DNA for the CDR3: TGCGCCAGCAGCCTAGGGGGCGGGGGGGACAATGAGCAGTTCTTC.

This rearrangement joins TRBV15 to TRBJ1-5, with unresolved D. Trimming removed 1 base at V and 4 bases at J, with 11 bases between. The length of the CDR3 is 15 residues. Germline V gene lookup returns CDR1 LNHNV and CDR2 YYDKDF (reference sequence). CDR3 nucleotides: TGTGCCACCAGCAGAGGGAGTGCCTCTAATCAGCCCCAGCATTTT. As protein: CATSRGSASNQPQHF.

This clone was recorded a few times. V is TRBV5-4 and J is TRBJ1-1, with D unresolved. CDR3 length: 15 residues. Germline V gene data show CDR1 as SGHNT and CDR2 as YYREEE (reference sequence). V lost 4 bases, J lost 4 bases, and 17 bases lay in between. The CDR3 here is CASSPPIGGGTEAFF. Written as DNA, the CDR3 is TGTGCCAGCAGCCCCCCTATAGGCGGCGGCACTGAAGCTTTCTTT.

With respect to this clone: A junction boundary mismatches the germline segment, possibly from a read error. The V and J genes are TRBV7-8 and TRBJ1-3, with D perhaps matching TRBD1 (6 bases). CDR1 is SGHVS and CDR2 is FQNEAQ in the germline V gene. This CDR3 region has 18 residues. CDR3 DNA: TGTGCCAGCAGCTTAATCTATGGGGACACCAGGAAAGGAAGCACCATATATTTT. As protein: CASSLIYGDTRKGSTIYF.